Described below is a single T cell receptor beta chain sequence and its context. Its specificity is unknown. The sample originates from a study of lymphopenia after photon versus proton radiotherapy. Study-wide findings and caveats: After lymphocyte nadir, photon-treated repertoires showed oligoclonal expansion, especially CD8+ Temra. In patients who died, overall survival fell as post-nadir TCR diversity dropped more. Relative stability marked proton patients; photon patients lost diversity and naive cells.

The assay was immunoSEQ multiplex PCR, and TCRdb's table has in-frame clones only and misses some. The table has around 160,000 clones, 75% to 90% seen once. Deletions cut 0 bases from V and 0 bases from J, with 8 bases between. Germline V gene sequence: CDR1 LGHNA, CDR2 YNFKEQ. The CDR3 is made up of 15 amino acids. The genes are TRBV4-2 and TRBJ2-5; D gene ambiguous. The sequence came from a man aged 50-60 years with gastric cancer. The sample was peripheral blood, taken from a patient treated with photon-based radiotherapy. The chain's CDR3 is CASSQEPWYQETQYF. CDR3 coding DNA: TGTGCCAGCAGCCAAGAACCTTGGTACCAAGAGACCCAGTACTTC.